What follows describes a single T cell receptor (beta chain). Its antigen is undetermined. This record belongs to a study of blood T cells in healthy people across ages. Study-level information: The capture of about one barcoded beta molecule per two T cells was achieved by template switching. Study results and limitations: Higher diversity and more naive CD4+ cells were features of long-lived donors, compared to aged donors.

Combining a sample-barcoded 5' primer with a J-beta primer mix, a second PCR ran for about 7 to 12 cycles. Each sample provided no less than 2.5 million CDR3-containing paired-end reads. TCRdb re-derived calls from the 5' RACE reads in MiXCR, one entry per CDR3 protein. The sample lists around 1.5 million distinct CDR3 sequences; around 39% were seen once. Researchers collected 9 to 10 milliliters of peripheral blood from every single donor. V was pared by 6 bases and J by 5 bases, with 18 bases between. Germline V gene sequence: CDR1 SGHVS, CDR2 FQNEAQ. The CDR3 sequence is 15 residues long. The source is a woman in her late teens or twenties in good health. This chain uses TRBV7-8 with TRBJ2-3; possibly TRBD1 or TRBD2 for D (6 bases each). The sequencing sample was made of blood. DNA of the CDR3: TGTGCCAGCAGTTACCACAGGGAGGCGGGAGATACGCAGTATTTT. It translates to CASSYHREAGDTQYF.